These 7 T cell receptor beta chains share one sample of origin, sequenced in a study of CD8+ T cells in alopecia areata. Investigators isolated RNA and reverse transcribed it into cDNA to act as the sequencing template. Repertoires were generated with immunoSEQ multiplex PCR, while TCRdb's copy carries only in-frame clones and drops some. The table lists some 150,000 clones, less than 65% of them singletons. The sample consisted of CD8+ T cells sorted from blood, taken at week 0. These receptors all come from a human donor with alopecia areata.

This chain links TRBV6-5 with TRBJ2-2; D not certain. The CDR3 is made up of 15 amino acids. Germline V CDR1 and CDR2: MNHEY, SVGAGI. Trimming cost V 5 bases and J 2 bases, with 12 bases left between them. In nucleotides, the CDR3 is TGTGCCAGCAGTCCGGACGGATTTAACACCGGGGAGCTGTTTTTT. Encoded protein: CASSPDGFNTGELFF.

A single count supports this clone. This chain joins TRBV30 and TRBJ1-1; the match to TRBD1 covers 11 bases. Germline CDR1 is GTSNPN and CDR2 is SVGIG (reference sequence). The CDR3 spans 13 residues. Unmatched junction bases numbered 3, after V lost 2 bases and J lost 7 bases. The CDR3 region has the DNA TGTGCCTGGAGTAGGACAGGGGGCTTTGAAGCTTTCTTT. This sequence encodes CAWSRTGGFEAFF. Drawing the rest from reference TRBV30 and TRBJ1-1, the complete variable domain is SQTIHQWPATLVQPVGSPLSLECTVEGTSNPNLYWYRQAAGRGLQLLFYSVGIGQISSEVPQNLSASRPQDRQFILSSKKLLLSDSGFYLCAWSRTGGFEAFFGQGTRLTVV.

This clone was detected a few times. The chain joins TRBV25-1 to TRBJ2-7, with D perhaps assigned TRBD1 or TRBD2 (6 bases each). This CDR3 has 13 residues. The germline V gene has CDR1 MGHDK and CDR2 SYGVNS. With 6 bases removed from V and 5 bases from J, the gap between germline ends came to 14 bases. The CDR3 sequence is CASSTGARDEQYF. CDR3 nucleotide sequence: TGTGCCAGCAGCACGGGGGCTAGGGACGAGCAGTACTTC.

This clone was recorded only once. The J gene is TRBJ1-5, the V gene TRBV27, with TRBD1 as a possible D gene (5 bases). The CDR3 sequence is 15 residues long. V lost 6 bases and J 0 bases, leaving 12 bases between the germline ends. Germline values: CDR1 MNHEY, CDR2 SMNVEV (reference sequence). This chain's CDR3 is CASSPLGVSNQPQHF. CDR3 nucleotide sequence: TGTGCCAGCAGCCCCTTAGGGGTTAGCAATCAGCCCCAGCATTTT.

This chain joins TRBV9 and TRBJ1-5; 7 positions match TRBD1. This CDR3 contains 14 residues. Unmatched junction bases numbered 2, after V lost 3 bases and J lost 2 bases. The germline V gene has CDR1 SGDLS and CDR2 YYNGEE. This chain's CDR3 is CASSEGGGNQPQHF. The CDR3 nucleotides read TGTGCCAGCAGCGAAGGGGGCGGCAATCAGCCCCAGCATTTT.

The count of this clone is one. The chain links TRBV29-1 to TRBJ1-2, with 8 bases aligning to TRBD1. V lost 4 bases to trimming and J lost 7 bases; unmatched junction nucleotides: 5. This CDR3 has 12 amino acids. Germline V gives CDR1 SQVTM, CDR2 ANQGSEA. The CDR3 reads CSVGQGAFGYTF. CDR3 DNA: TGCAGCGTTGGGCAGGGGGCGTTTGGCTACACCTTC.

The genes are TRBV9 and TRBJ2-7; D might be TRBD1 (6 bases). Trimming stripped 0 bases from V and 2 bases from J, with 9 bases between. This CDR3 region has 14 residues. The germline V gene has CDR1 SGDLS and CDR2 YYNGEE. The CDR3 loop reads CASSVGDNPYEQYF. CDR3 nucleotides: TGTGCCAGCAGCGTAGGGGACAACCCCTACGAGCAGTACTTC. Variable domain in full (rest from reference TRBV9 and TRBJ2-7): DSGVTQTPKHLITATGQRVTLRCSPRSGDLSVYWYQQSLDQGLQFLIQYYNGEERAKGNILERFSAQQFPDLHSELNLSSLELGDSALYFCASSVGDNPYEQYFGPGTRLTVT.